Each of the 31 T cell receptor beta chains below was sequenced from the same sample in a study of molecular identifiers for immune sequencing clone quantification. TCRdb re-derived calls from the PCR reads in MiXCR, one entry per CDR3 protein. The sample contains over 70,000 distinct CDR3 sequences, 20% to 25% of which appear only once. The sample taken for sequencing was naive CD8+ T cells from blood, with Jurkat cell RNA spiked in. Subset of the sample: FACS-sorted CD8+CD4-CCR7+CD45RA+ naive T cells. These receptors were taken from a human donor in good health. Some libraries in this study had Jurkat cell RNA spiked in.

In its sample, this clonotype was seen a few times. This chain connects TRBV4-1 to TRBJ2-1; TRBD2 aligns across 10 bases. V dropped 1 base and J dropped 9; count of bases not matched to a gene: 9. The germline V gene has CDR1 MGHRA and CDR2 YSYEKL. The CDR3 is 16 residues long. CDR3 in DNA: TGCGCCAGCAGCCAAGCCTCGGCTAGCGGGAGAGGTGAGCAGTTCTTC. Its protein is CASSQASASGRGEQFF.

This clonotype was detected many times. The chain links TRBV7-9 to TRBJ2-3, with no clear D. This CDR3 contains 16 residues. The germline V gene has CDR1 SEHNR and CDR2 FQNEAQ (reference sequence). Trimming took off 2 bases at V and 4 bases at J, with 16 bases between the two ends. CDR3 amino acids: CASSLRSVREADTQYF. CDR3 nucleotide sequence: TGTGCCAGCAGCTTAAGATCTGTCCGCGAGGCAGATACGCAGTATTTT.

The CDR3 sequence is CASSARTTGVYGYTF. The CDR3 DNA follows: TGTGCCAGCAGTGCCCGCACCACAGGGGTATACGGCTACACCTTC. This rearrangement joins TRBV6-2 or TRBV6-3 to TRBJ1-2, with 7 bases that match TRBD1. This CDR3 region has 15 residues. CDR1 and CDR2 (germline): MNHEY, SVGEGT. The V and J ends lost 5 bases and 8 bases, in that order; junction bases with no gene match: 14.

This clonotype came up a few times. The CDR3 sequence: CASSLQGSYEQYF. DNA of the CDR3: TGTGCCAGCAGCTTACAGGGTTCCTACGAGCAGTACTTC. This chain joins TRBV27 and TRBJ2-7, with a weak D call TRBD1 (6 bases). Germline CDR1 is MNHEY and CDR2 is SMNVEV (reference sequence). V gave up 6 bases and J gave up 1 base, with 10 bases separating them. The CDR3 spans 13 residues.

This sequence joins TRBV19 and TRBJ2-1, with TRBD2 matching over 8 bases. From germline, CDR1 is LNHDA and CDR2 SQIVND (reference sequence). The junction had 5 bases not matched to a gene; V was cut back by 5 bases and J by 8 bases. The CDR3 covers 13 residues. The CDR3: CASSPGGGYEQFF. CDR3 in DNA: TGTGCCAGTAGTCCCGGGGGGGGGTATGAGCAGTTCTTC.

The sample holds a few counts of this clonotype. The chain joins TRBV5-5 to TRBJ1-1, with D possibly TRBD1 on 5 matching bases. From germline, CDR1 is SGHKS and CDR2 YYEKEE (reference sequence). This CDR3 region has 17 residues. Trimming shortened V by 0 bases and J by 4 bases, and 19 bases separated the two germline ends. The CDR3 bases are TGTGCCAGCAGCTTGGTGGGGGTTCCCAGCCGAACCACTGAAGCTTTCTTT. This translates into CASSLVGVPSRTTEAFF.

The chain uses TRBV11-3 and TRBJ2-7, with 12 bases fitting TRBD1. The CDR3 covers 14 residues. The trim removed 5 bases at V and 5 bases at J, leaving 4 bases unmatched. Germline loops: CDR1 SGHNT, CDR2 YENEEA. CDR3: CASSTGQGADEQYF. The CDR3 DNA is TGTGCCAGCAGCACGGGACAGGGGGCGGACGAGCAGTACTTC.

This clonotype was seen a handful of times. A read error may be the cause here, since a much bigger clone is one base away. J is TRBJ2-3 and V is TRBV11-2; TRBD2 matches 7 bases. Germline V gives CDR1 SGHAT, CDR2 FQNNGV. The CDR3 length is 14 residues. The CDR3, as DNA: TGTGCCAGCACCGTAGCGGGTAGCACAGATAAGCAGTATTTT. This gives the protein CASTVAGSTDKQYF. The full variable domain, its missing parts supplied by reference TRBV11-2 and TRBJ2-3, is EAGVAQSPRYKIIEKRQSVAFWCNPISGHATLYWYQQILGQGPKLLIQFQNNGVVDDSQLPKDRFSAERLKGVDSTLKIQPAKLEDSAVYLCASTVAGSTDKQYFGPGTRLTVL.

This clonotype was observed a few times. This sequence joins TRBV9 and TRBJ1-4; the match to TRBD1 covers 8 bases. Germline V CDR1 and CDR2: SGDLS, YYNGEE. Trimming at V came to 3 bases and at J to 8 bases, leaving 9 bases not matched to a gene. This CDR3 is built from 15 residues. The CDR3 nucleotides are TGTGCCAGCAGCGCTGGACAGGGCGTACTAGAAAAACTGTTTTTT. This translates into CASSAGQGVLEKLFF.

There are a few counts of this clonotype. V gene TRBV9 combines with J gene TRBJ2-3, with D unresolved. The CDR3 loop spans 14 amino acids. V lost 0 bases, J lost 1 base, and 6 bases lay in between. CDR1 is SGDLS and CDR2 is YYNGEE in the germline V gene. CDR3: CASSVVDRTDTQYF. Here the CDR3 DNA reads TGTGCCAGCAGCGTAGTGGACCGCACAGATACGCAGTATTTT.

The V and J genes are TRBV20-1 and TRBJ1-2; TRBD1 aligns across 7 bases. The V segment lost 2 bases and the J segment 5 bases; nucleotides outside the gene matches: 11. The germline V gene has CDR1 DFQATT and CDR2 SNEGSKA (reference sequence). CDR3 size: 15 residues. The CDR3 coding sequence is TGCAGTGCTAGACCTCGTACCAGGGGGAGGTATGGCTACACCTTC. Translation gives CSARPRTRGRYGYTF.

This clonotype was counted at least ten times. V is TRBV6-5 and J is TRBJ2-1; 7 bases line up with TRBD2. The CDR3 is 15 amino acids. Germline assignment: CDR1 MNHEY and CDR2 SVGAGI. After removal of 5 bases from V and 6 bases from J, the junction contained 10 bases not matched to a gene. CDR3 nucleotide sequence: TGTGCCAGCAGTCTTTACCCGACTAGCTCCAATGAGCAGTTCTTC. Amino acid sequence: CASSLYPTSSNEQFF.

On this clonotype: The missing conserved phenylalanine or tryptophan at the end of this CDR3 makes a read error likely. V and J are TRBV20-1 and TRBJ2-2; a weak D match, TRBD2 (5 bases). Trimming took 1 base from V and 10 from J, leaving 19 bases between them. This CDR3 contains 15 residues. In germline, CDR1 is DFQATT, CDR2 SNEGSKA (reference sequence). CDR3: CSARGLAGGAVELFL. CDR3 sequence (DNA): TGCAGTGCTAGAGGGCTAGCTGGAGGAGCCGTGGAGCTGTTTCTT.

This clonotype came up a few times. The chain couples TRBV29-1 to TRBJ2-1; D perhaps matches TRBD2 (5 bases). Germline CDR1 is SQVTM and CDR2 is ANQGSEA. Trimming shortened V by 0 bases and J by 3 bases, and 6 bases separated the two germline ends. The CDR3 runs to 13 residues. The CDR3 bases are TGCAGCGTTGAAGATCGGGGCTACAATGAGCAGTTCTTC. Its protein is CSVEDRGYNEQFF.

The CDR3 loop is CASSPTSGRETGELFF. CDR3 DNA sequence: TGTGCCAGCAGCCCGACTAGCGGGAGGGAGACCGGGGAGCTGTTTTTT. The chain couples TRBV7-9 to TRBJ2-2, with TRBD2 matching 14 bases. Germline lookup yields CDR1 SEHNR and CDR2 FQNEAQ (reference sequence). V lost 5 bases to trimming and J lost 5 bases; unmatched junction nucleotides: 4. The CDR3 extends over 16 amino acids.

The chain joins TRBV15 to TRBJ2-2, with D perhaps TRBD2 (5 bases). Deletions cut 9 bases from V and 2 bases from J, with 13 bases between. The germline gives CDR1 LNHNV, CDR2 YYDKDF (reference sequence). The CDR3 extends over 14 amino acids. This CDR3 is CATRDTINTGELFF. DNA of the CDR3: TGTGCCACGAGGGATACAATCAACACCGGGGAGCTGTTTTTT. The full variable domain, rest sourced from reference TRBV15 and TRBJ2-2, is DAMVIQNPRYQVTQFGKPVTLSCSQTLNHNVMYWYQQKSSQAPKLLFHYYDKDFNNEADTPDNFQSRRPNTSFCFLDIRSPGLGDTAMYLCATRDTINTGELFFGEGSRLTVL.

This clonotype was counted at least ten times. The chain uses TRBV9 and TRBJ1-1, with a tentative D call TRBD1 (5 bases). From germline, CDR1 is SGDLS and CDR2 YYNGEE. V lost 3 bases to trimming and J lost 0 bases, with 12 bases between them. The CDR3 covers 15 residues. The CDR3 DNA sequence: TGTGCCAGCAGCGCGCTTGGACAAATGAACACTGAAGCTTTCTTT. This encodes CASSALGQMNTEAFF. Using reference TRBV9 and TRBJ1-1 for the parts outside the CDR3, the full variable domain is DSGVTQTPKHLITATGQRVTLRCSPRSGDLSVYWYQQSLDQGLQFLIQYYNGEERAKGNILERFSAQQFPDLHSELNLSSLELGDSALYFCASSALGQMNTEAFFGQGTRLTVV.

There are a few counts of this clonotype. The V gene is TRBV5-4, the J gene TRBJ1-4; 8 positions match TRBD1. Unmatched junction bases numbered 9, after V lost 1 base and J lost 4 bases. Germline V gene sequence: CDR1 SGHNT, CDR2 YYREEE (reference sequence). The CDR3 is 17 residues long. The CDR3: CASSLRGRGPVNEKLFF. As DNA, the CDR3 is TGTGCCAGCAGCTTGCGTGGCAGGGGGCCGGTTAATGAAAAACTGTTTTTT. The full variable domain, with the rest looked up from reference TRBV5-4 and TRBJ1-4, is ETGVTQSPTHLIKTRGQQVTLRCSSQSGHNTVSWYQQALGQGPQFIFQYYREEENGRGNFPPRFSGLQFPNYSSELNVNALELDDSALYLCASSLRGRGPVNEKLFFGSGTQLSVL.

Concerning this clonotype itself: Being one base from a much bigger clone, this may be a read error. The genes are TRBV9 and TRBJ2-2; D is possibly TRBD2 (5 bases). The CDR3 loop spans 14 amino acids. In germline, CDR1 is SGDLS, CDR2 YYNGEE. As DNA, the CDR3 is TGTGCCAGCAGCGTAGCTAAGAACACCGGGGAGCTGTCTTTT. Residues: CASSVAKNTGELSF.

Concerning this clonotype: This may be a read error: a much more frequent sequence differs by one nucleotide. This sequence joins TRBV7-9 and TRBJ2-7, with D uncertain. CDR3 length: 15 residues. The ends were cut back, 5 bases at V and 3 bases at J, with 17 bases in the middle. Germline assignment: CDR1 SEHNR and CDR2 FQNEAQ (reference sequence). The DNA of the CDR3 is TGTGCCAGCAGCCATTCCGGAACGATCTACTACGAGCAGTACTTC. It yields the protein CASSHSGTIYYEQYF. The entire variable domain, with the rest obtained from reference TRBV7-9 and TRBJ2-7, is as follows: DTGVSQNPRHKITKRGQNVTFRCDPISEHNRLYWYRQTLGQGPEFLTYFQNEAQLEKSRLLSDRFSAERPKGSFSTLEIQRTEQGDSAMYLCASSHSGTIYYEQYFGPGTRLTVT.

Regarding this clonotype: Being one base from a much bigger clone, this may be a read error. Because the CDR3 is missing its conserved closing phenylalanine or tryptophan, this is likely a read error. The chain carries TRBV28 and TRBJ2-7; TRBD2 is a possible D gene (5 bases). V was shortened by 6 bases and J by 3 bases, with 18 bases between the two germline ends. Per the germline V gene, CDR1 is MDHEN and CDR2 is SYDVKM. CDR3 length: 15 amino acids. The chain's CDR3 is CASRYDWSAGYEQYL. The CDR3 region has the DNA TGTGCCAGCAGATATGACTGGTCGGCGGGCTACGAGCAGTACCTC.

Remarks on this clonotype: A single base separates this from a much larger clone, so it may be a read error. The CDR3 reads CASSQYTDTRYF. The CDR3 nucleotides read TGTGCCAGCAGTCAATACACAGATACGCGGTATTTT. The genes are TRBV6-2 or TRBV6-3 and TRBJ2-3; D unclear. The CDR3 extends over 12 amino acids. Per germline, CDR1 MNHEY and CDR2 SVGEGT.

The CDR3 loop reads CASSRVNGLAGDNNEQFF. Here the CDR3 DNA reads TGTGCCAGCAGCCGGGTAAACGGACTAGCGGGAGATAACAATGAGCAGTTCTTC. V and J are TRBV4-2 and TRBJ2-1; 13 bases match TRBD2. This CDR3 spans 18 amino acids. Germline V gives CDR1 LGHNA, CDR2 YNFKEQ. The V segment lost 4 bases and the J segment 5 bases; nucleotides outside the gene matches: 11.

In regard to this clonotype: A junction end diverges from the germline sequence, so it may reflect a read error. The CDR3 coding sequence is TGTGCCAGCAGATGGAGGGGGACCTACGAGGAGTACTTC. Protein sequence: CASRWRGTYEEYF. The chain carries TRBV27 and TRBJ2-7, with D possibly called TRBD1 or TRBD2 (6 bases each). The CDR3 is 13 residues long. Germline V gives CDR1 MNHEY, CDR2 SMNVEV (reference sequence).

V gene TRBV19 combines with J gene TRBJ1-3; 11 positions match TRBD1. CDR1 and CDR2 (germline): LNHDA, SQIVND (reference sequence). V gave up 5 bases and J gave up 1 base; unmatched junction bases: 4. The CDR3 has 16 amino acids. CDR3 DNA: TGTGCCAGTAGTGGAGGACAGGGGGCGTCTGGAAACACCATATATTTT. It codes for CASSGGQGASGNTIYF.

In its sample, this clonotype was seen many times. V usage is TRBV13 and J usage is TRBJ1-5; D is possibly TRBD1 (5 bases). This CDR3 is 17 amino acids long. Trimming removed 0 bases from V and 9 bases from J, with 21 bases in between. The germline V gene has CDR1 PRHDT and CDR2 FYEKMQ (reference sequence). The CDR3 reads CASSLGGPSTGVWPQHF. The CDR3 DNA is TGTGCCAGCAGCTTAGGGGGACCGTCAACGGGGGTCTGGCCCCAGCATTTT.

This clonotype was seen ten or more times. The chain employs TRBV7-9 and TRBJ2-3; the D is unclear. The V gene lost 5 bases and the J gene lost 2 bases, with 8 bases spanning the gap. The CDR3 runs to 13 residues. Germline-derived CDR1 and CDR2 are SEHNR and FQNEAQ (reference sequence). CDR3 nucleotides: TGTGCCAGCAGCCTGGTTAACACAGATACGCAGTATTTT. This sequence encodes CASSLVNTDTQYF.

This clonotype appeared a few times. It may be a read error: a sequence one base away is much more abundant. The chain uses TRBV7-6 and TRBJ2-3, with TRBD2 identical over 10 bases. CDR1 is SGHVS, CDR2 FNYEAQ, per germline. This CDR3 has 21 amino acids. The CDR3 region has the DNA TGTGCCTGCAGCTTAAACCTCCCGGGACTAGCGCGAGATACTAGCACAGATACGCAGTATTTT. This codes for CACSLNLPGLARDTSTDTQYF.

The table lists this clonotype with many counts. The genes are TRBV24-1 and TRBJ2-3, with unresolved D. This CDR3 is built from 14 residues. Looked up from germline, CDR1 is KGHDR and CDR2 is SFDVKD. Trimming pared 4 bases from V and 1 base from J, leaving 8 bases between. CDR3: CATSDGQGTDTQYF. The CDR3 DNA follows: TGTGCCACCAGTGACGGGCAAGGCACAGATACGCAGTATTTT.

At least ten counts were recorded for this clonotype. This chain uses TRBV5-6 with TRBJ1-5, with 12 nucleotides matching TRBD1. Germline V CDR1 and CDR2: SGHDT, YYEEEE. The CDR3 contains 15 residues. The V gene end was trimmed by 3 bases and the J gene end by 6 bases; junction bases not matched to a gene: 4. CDR3 residues: CASSWGTGGGQPQHF. The CDR3 nucleotides read TGTGCCAGCAGCTGGGGGACAGGGGGCGGTCAGCCCCAGCATTTT. The entire variable domain, with the rest obtained from reference TRBV5-6 and TRBJ1-5, is as follows: DAGVTQSPTHLIKTRGQQVTLRCSPKSGHDTVSWYQQALGQGPQFIFQYYEEEERQRGNFPDRFSGHQFPNYSSELNVNALLLGDSALYLCASSWGTGGGQPQHFGDGTRLSIL.

This clonotype was seen at least ten times. The chain is built from TRBV6-5 and TRBJ2-7, with 10 bases aligning to TRBD1. CDR3 length equals 17 residues. Germline CDR1 MNHEY, CDR2 SVGAGI. Losses at the gene ends were 4 bases for V and 5 bases for J; bases not matched to a gene: 14. The CDR3 sequence: CASSSSPPGQGYHEQYF. The CDR3 DNA is TGTGCCAGCAGTTCCTCACCCCCGGGACAGGGGTACCACGAGCAGTACTTC.